This TCR beta chain appears in the sequencing data of a study of blood T cell repertoires in COVID-19. Study background: PBMCs, B-cell-depleted T cells, or T cells provided the cDNA or gDNA that made up the material.

The CDR3 totals 17 residues. Germline trimming cut 5 bases from V and 0 bases from J; bases unmatched to any gene: 9. The V gene's germline CDR1 is SEHNR and CDR2 FQNEAQ (reference sequence). In the original workflow: From reference gene primer amplification, estimates of nucleated cell counts were derived. The assay was immunoSEQ multiplex PCR, and TCRdb's table has in-frame clones only and misses some. That table is the source of V, J and clone size, and D and trimming were worked out from the DNA. The sample has 110,000 to 150,000 clones; roughly 84% are singletons. Sequenced: peripheral blood. The sequence was obtained from a man between 60 and 75 years old with active or convalescent COVID-19. The chain uses TRBV7-9 and TRBJ2-1, with 8 bases matching TRBD2. The CDR3 DNA sequence: TGTGCCAGCAGCGGGCGGGGGGCCTTAAGCTCCTACAATGAGCAGTTCTTC. This translates into CASSGRGALSSYNEQFF.